The 9 T cell receptor beta chains presented below share a single source sample, sequenced in a study of blood T cells in healthy people across ages. Together with a sample-barcoded 5' primer, a J-beta primer mix was included in a second PCR lasting roughly 7 to 11 cycles. TCRdb analysed the 5' RACE reads with MiXCR anew, one entry per CDR3 protein. The sample holds about 680,000 distinct CDR3 sequences; 49% are singletons and the top ten take about a third. Sequenced: blood. These receptor sequences come from a woman aged 55-70 years in good health.

The gene calls are TRBV29-1 and TRBJ2-7; the D gene could be TRBD1 or TRBD2 (5 bases each). Trimming took 7 bases from V and 0 from J, leaving 13 bases between them. This CDR3 comprises 13 residues. The germline gives CDR1 SQVTM, CDR2 ANQGSEA. The CDR3 is CSAHAGTSYEQYF. In nucleotides, the CDR3 is TGCAGCGCTCACGCCGGGACCTCCTACGAGCAGTACTTC.

The V call is TRBV5-1, the J call TRBJ2-3, with 9 positions matching TRBD2. Germline lookup yields CDR1 SGHRS and CDR2 YFSETQ. CDR3 length: 16 residues. Trimming at V came to 0 bases and at J to 6 bases, leaving 8 bases not matched to a gene. The CDR3 loop is CASSLEGSGRKDTQYF. DNA of the CDR3: TGCGCCAGCAGCTTGGAAGGTAGCGGGAGAAAGGATACGCAGTATTTT. The whole variable domain, filled in from reference TRBV5-1 and TRBJ2-3, reads KAGVTQTPRYLIKTRGQQVTLSCSPISGHRSVSWYQQTPGQGLQFLFEYFSETQRNKGNFPGRFSGRQFSNSRSEMNVSTLELGDSALYLCASSLEGSGRKDTQYFGPGTRLTVL.

The chain combines TRBV24-1 with TRBJ2-7, with TRBD1 as a possible D gene (6 bases). The CDR3 loop spans 16 amino acids. CDR1 and CDR2 (germline): KGHDR, SFDVKD. Trimming cost V 3 bases and J 4 bases, with 18 bases left between them. The CDR3 reads CATSDPRTGQKYEQYF. Written as DNA, the CDR3 is TGTGCCACCAGTGATCCCCGAACCGGACAGAAATACGAGCAGTACTTC.

This clonotype was counted only a few times. The chain has TRBV7-9 and TRBJ2-1; the match to TRBD2 covers 11 bases. The CDR3 totals 16 residues. The germline V gene has CDR1 SEHNR and CDR2 FQNEAQ (reference sequence). J gave up 7 bases and V 6 bases, and 11 bases lay outside the gene matches. The CDR3 spells CASRVSGRAWRNEQFF. Written as DNA, the CDR3 is TGTGCCAGCAGGGTTAGCGGGAGGGCCTGGAGGAATGAGCAGTTCTTC.

A word on this clonotype: A read error is possible here, since a much larger clone lies one base away. The genes are TRBV20-1 and TRBJ2-1, with D perhaps assigned TRBD1 or TRBD2 (5 bases each). V shed 1 base and J shed 0 bases, with 13 bases lying between them. The CDR3 has 16 residues. The germline CDR1 and CDR2 sequences are DFQATT and SNEGSKA (reference sequence). DNA for the CDR3: TGCAGTGCTAGAGGGGACGACCGGAGCTCCTACAATGAGCAGTTCTTC. Its protein is CSARGDDRSSYNEQFF.

This clonotype was picked up a small number of times. The chain combines TRBV20-1 with TRBJ2-5; 7 nucleotides match TRBD2. This CDR3 comprises 15 residues. With 2 bases clipped from V and 0 bases from J, the junction kept 6 bases outside the gene matches. Germline CDR1 and CDR2: DFQATT and SNEGSKA (reference sequence). This chain's CDR3 is CSARLTGRNQETQYF. In nucleotides, the CDR3 is TGCAGTGCTAGACTGACCGGGAGGAACCAAGAGACCCAGTACTTC.

This clonotype was counted at least ten times. The chain joins TRBV7-2 to TRBJ1-2; D ambiguous. The V and J ends lost 5 bases and 4 bases respectively, with 14 bases between them. Per the germline V gene, CDR1 is SGHTA and CDR2 is FQGNSA. CDR3 length: 14 residues. The CDR3 sequence is CASSPRTDLYGYTF. Here the CDR3 DNA reads TGTGCCAGCAGCCCCCGGACGGACCTCTATGGCTACACCTTC.

The chain recombines TRBV18 with TRBJ2-7; D call uncertain. Germline CDR1 and CDR2: KGHSH and LQKENI. V shed 2 bases and J shed 3 bases, with 8 bases lying between them. The CDR3 runs 13 residues. CDR3 in amino acids: CASSPVTVYEQYF. The DNA for the CDR3 is TGTGCCAGCTCACCAGTGACGGTCTACGAGCAGTACTTC.

This sequence joins TRBV5-1 and TRBJ2-5, with a tentative D call TRBD1 (6 bases). V lost 4 bases to trimming and J lost 2 bases, with 12 bases between them. CDR3 length: 14 residues. CDR1 and CDR2 from the germline V gene are SGHRS and YFSETQ. For the CDR3, the DNA is TGCGCCAGCAGCATCGGGACAAATCAAGAGACCCAGTACTTC. Its protein product is CASSIGTNQETQYF.